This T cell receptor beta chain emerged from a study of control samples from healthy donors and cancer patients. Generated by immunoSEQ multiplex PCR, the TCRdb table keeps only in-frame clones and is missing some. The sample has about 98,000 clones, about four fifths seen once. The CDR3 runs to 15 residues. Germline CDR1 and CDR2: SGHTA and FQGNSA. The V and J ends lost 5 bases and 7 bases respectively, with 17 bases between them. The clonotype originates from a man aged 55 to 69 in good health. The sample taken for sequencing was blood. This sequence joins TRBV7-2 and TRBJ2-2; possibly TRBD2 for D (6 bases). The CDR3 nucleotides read TGTGCCAGCAGCATCTCAGCCTCCGGGGGCGGGGAGCTGTTTTTT. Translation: CASSISASGGGELFF.